This TCR beta chain was observed in a study of OX40 agonist ivuxolimab in advanced cancers. A note on the overall study: The costimulatory receptor OX40 (CD134) was targeted by ivuxolimab, a fully human IgG2 agonistic monoclonal antibody. The monotherapy dose-escalation portion (N ≈ 57 patients) of the phase I ivuxolimab trial is reported in the paper. In the dose-escalation cohort, more than 75% of patients were male, and the mean age was about 55 years, with a range of about 20 to 90. Among the 52 dose-escalation patients, 19 had hepatocellular carcinoma, about 15 melanoma, 9 renal cell carcinoma and 9 head and neck cancer. Peripheral TCRbeta sequencing aimed to test whether ivuxolimab altered TCR sequence diversity and caused clonal T-cell expansion. Three dose-escalation patients achieved partial responses, one with hepatocellular carcinoma and two with cutaneous melanoma. Prior anti-PD-1, anti-PD-L1 or anti-CTLA-4 therapy was permitted, and checkpoint inhibitors had been received by 30% to 40% of dose-escalation patients. Intravenous ivuxolimab was administered to patients every 2 weeks at six dose levels: 0.01, 0.1, 0.3, 1.5, 3 and 10 mg/kg. What the research found in general, with its limitations: The antigen specificity of the clonally expanded peripheral T cells was not determined. Low levels of normalized T-cell clonal expansion were also seen in some patients who did not respond. In partial responders in the 0.1-3.0 mg/kg groups, normalized peripheral clonal expansion was found to be among the lowest, especially among CD8+ T cells. At doses of 0.1 to 3.0 mg/kg, clonal expansion of both CD4+ and CD8+ blood T cells was observed from baseline to week 6. After ivuxolimab, CD8+ T cells had more expanded clones than CD4+ T cells on average.

Worth noting for this clone: The antigen it binds to is not known. Base qualities were left out, and no much larger clone turns up one base away.

From its cysteine to its phenylalanine, the CDR3 spans 14 amino acids. Only CDR3 DNA remains: 42 bases, in frame from the first base. V is pared back by 6 bases and J by 0 bases, with 11 bases lying between the germline termini. CDR1 and CDR2 (MNHEY, SMNVEV) derive from the germline V gene (reference sequence). To sequence the TCRbeta CDR3 region, genomic DNA was isolated from the sorted cells. The immunoSEQ Assay was used to sequence the TCRbeta CDR3 regions. This is the immuneACCESS table as TCRdb keeps it, with only in-frame sequences that have V and J called. A part of the clones is gone; compared with another copy, unresolved V genes explain less than half, and the rest is unexplained. Within this sample are 65,000 to 95,000 clones, with roughly 90% of them counted one time only. 0.53% of the sample rests with the top ten. The trial excluded patients who had a history of autoimmune disease or were on systemic immunosuppression. Peripheral blood for TCR sequencing was collected from all dose cohorts at baseline, on cycle 4 day 1, and on cycle 7 day 1. Samples came from an open-label, multicenter, first-in-human phase I dose-escalation trial of ivuxolimab. Adults with locally advanced or metastatic melanoma, renal cell, hepatocellular, or head and neck squamous cell carcinoma were enrolled in the trial. CD4+ and CD8+ T cells were sorted separately from peripheral blood before TCR sequencing.

This chain is built from TRBV27 and TRBJ1-1; a confident D gene designation cannot be given. The sequencing here drew on CD4+ or CD8+ T cells sorted from blood, taken in a trial of the OX40 agonist ivuxolimab. This clonotype was sampled from an adult with an advanced solid tumor such as melanoma, head and neck, liver or kidney cancer. This receptor carries the CDR3 CASSPISLNTEAFF. DNA sequence: TGTGCCAGCAGCCCGATTTCACTGAACACTGAAGCTTTCTTT.